The rows below give T cell receptor beta chains drawn from one sample of a study of long-term antiretroviral therapy in people with HIV. Some clones are missing from TCRdb's copy, which holds only in-frame ones; the method was immunoSEQ multiplex PCR. Here the sample spans tens of thousands of clones, around 96% being singletons. Source: unsorted PBMCs, taken 6 to 6.5 years after starting antiretroviral therapy. All receptors come from a man aged 30-40 years with HIV. Each CDR3 is given with its conserved first and last residue. Each record gives: clone size, J gene, V gene, D gene, CDR3 length, CDR3 protein, CDR3 DNA. A D gene is named only where the DNA matches it firmly. A clone size is listed for some rows: how often the clone was seen (once, few, many), or a class if it is expanded.

NA | TRBJ1-6 | TRBV7-9 | NA | 12 | CASSELTSPLHF | TGTGCCAGCAGCGAGCTAACTTCACCCCTCCACTTT
NA | TRBJ2-7 | TRBV15 | NA | 13 | CATSRDESYEQYF | TGTGCCACCAGCAGAGATGAGAGCTACGAGCAGTACTTC
once | TRBJ1-4 | TRBV28 | NA | 16 | CASTPLGTPQREKLFF | TGTGCCAGCACCCCCCTCGGGACCCCACAGCGGGAAAAACTGTTTTTT
NA | TRBJ1-3 | TRBV4-1 | TRBD1 | 16 | CASSQPAGGGGNTIYF | TGCGCCAGCAGCCAACCCGCAGGGGGCGGCGGAAACACCATATATTTT
NA | TRBJ1-2 | TRBV4-1 | NA | 15 | CASSQGQGLSYGYTF | TGCGCCAGCAGCCAAGGGCAGGGGCTTTCCTATGGCTACACCTTC
NA | TRBJ2-3 | TRBV11-3 | TRBD1 | 16 | CASSFDGQVRPDTQYF | TGTGCCAGCAGCTTCGACGGACAGGTCCGGCCAGATACGCAGTATTTT
NA | TRBJ2-7 | TRBV6-6 | TRBD1 | 14 | CASSYSDRGREQYF | TGTGCCAGCAGTTACTCTGACAGGGGGCGGGAGCAGTACTTC
NA | TRBJ2-7 | TRBV4-2 | NA | 15 | CASSQGQDSSYEQYF | TGTGCCAGCAGCCAAGGACAGGACAGCTCCTACGAGCAGTACTTC
NA | TRBJ1-1 | TRBV10-3 | NA | 12 | CAISEHSYEAFF | TGTGCCATCAGTGAGCACTCCTATGAAGCTTTCTTT
once | TRBJ1-2 | TRBV11-2 | NA | 12 | CASSLVIGETTF | TGTGCCAGCAGCTTAGTTATCGGGGAAACTACCTTC
NA | TRBJ2-6 | TRBV10-3 | NA | 13 | CAISALGANVLTF | TGTGCCATCAGCGCCCTGGGGGCCAACGTCCTGACTTTC
NA | TRBJ2-7 | TRBV7-8 | NA | 15 | CASSHGRVNSYEQYF | TGTGCCAGCAGCCATGGCAGGGTTAATTCCTACGAGCAGTACTTC
NA | TRBJ1-5 | TRBV6-5 | NA | 13 | CASSSDLNQPQHF | TGTGCCAGCAGCTCCGACCTCAATCAGCCCCAGCATTTT
NA | TRBJ2-5 | TRBV19 | NA | 13 | CASSNAGGETQYF | TGTGCCAGTAGTAACGCGGGTGGAGAGACCCAGTACTTC
once | TRBJ2-1 | TRBV9 | TRBD2 | 17 | CASSVNEDLAVYNEQFF | TGTGCCAGCAGCGTCAACGAGGACCTAGCGGTTTACAATGAGCAGTTCTTC
NA | TRBJ2-1 | TRBV13 | NA | 16 | CASSLMQGRHLNEQFF | TGTGCCAGCAGCCTTATGCAGGGGAGACATCTCAATGAGCAGTTCTTC
NA | TRBJ2-2 | TRBV20-1 | NA | 11 | CSARGDRELFF | TGCAGTGCTAGGGGTGATAGGGAGCTGTTTTTT
NA | TRBJ2-3 | TRBV6-4 | TRBD2 | 14 | CASSGTSGGDTQYF | TGTGCCAGCAGTGGGACTAGCGGGGGAGATACGCAGTATTTT
NA | TRBJ2-2 | TRBV9 | NA | 15 | CASSDRISNTGELFF | TGTGCCAGCAGCGACAGAATTTCGAACACCGGGGAGCTGTTTTTT
once | TRBJ2-7 | TRBV11-2 | TRBD2 | 17 | CASSQGSSGAPWNEQYF | TGTGCCAGCAGCCAAGGGAGTAGCGGGGCTCCCTGGAACGAGCAGTACTTC
NA | TRBJ1-3 | TRBV7-2 | NA | 15 | CASSLDQVSGNTIYF | TGTGCCAGCAGCTTGGACCAAGTGTCTGGAAACACCATATATTTT
NA | TRBJ2-3 | TRBV7-8 | TRBD1 | 15 | CASSPDRVATDTQYF | TGTGCCAGCAGCCCGGACAGGGTGGCCACCGATACGCAGTATTTT
NA | TRBJ2-1 | TRBV11-2 | NA | 11 | CASSTSNEQFF | TGTGCCAGCAGCACATCCAATGAGCAGTTCTTC
NA | TRBJ1-2 | TRBV28 | TRBD1 | 14 | CASSGQGANYGYTF | TGTGCCAGCAGTGGACAGGGAGCTAACTATGGCTACACCTTC